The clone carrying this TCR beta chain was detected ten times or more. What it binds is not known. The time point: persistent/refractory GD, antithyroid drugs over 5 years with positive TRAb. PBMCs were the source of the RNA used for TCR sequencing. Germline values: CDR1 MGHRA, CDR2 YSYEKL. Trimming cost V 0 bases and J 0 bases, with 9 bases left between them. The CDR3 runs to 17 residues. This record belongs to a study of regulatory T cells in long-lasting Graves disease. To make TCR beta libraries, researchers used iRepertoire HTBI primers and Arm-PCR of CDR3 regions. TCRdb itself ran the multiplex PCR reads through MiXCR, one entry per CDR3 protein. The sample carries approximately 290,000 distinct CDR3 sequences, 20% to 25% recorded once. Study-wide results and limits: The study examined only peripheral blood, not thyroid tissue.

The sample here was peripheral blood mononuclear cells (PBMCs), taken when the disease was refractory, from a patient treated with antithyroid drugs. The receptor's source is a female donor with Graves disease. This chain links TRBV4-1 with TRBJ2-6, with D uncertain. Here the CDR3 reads CASSQEGGLSGANVLTF. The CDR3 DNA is TGCGCCAGCAGCCAAGAGGGCGGCCTCTCTGGGGCCAACGTCCTGACTTTC.